The clone carrying this TCR beta chain was seen a handful of times. Germline CDR1 LGHDT, CDR2 YNNKEL (reference sequence). The CDR3 contains 16 residues. V lost 0 bases and J lost 5, with 15 bases in between. The data originate from a study of blood T cell repertoires in COVID-19. About the research overall: From the United States, Italy and Spain came samples of acute and convalescent COVID-19. Sources were T cells, B-cell-depleted T cells, or PBMCs; the material itself was cDNA or gDNA.

The authors' processing: By means of reference gene primer amplification, nucleated cell counts were estimated. Assay: immunoSEQ multiplex PCR; the TCRdb copy retains only in-frame clones and omits some. V and J calls and clone size are copied from that table; D and trimming were computed from the DNA. The repertoire holds around 60,000 clones, with less than 90% as singletons. Enrollment of patients from Seattle took place during active infection, with longitudinal follow-up. This clonotype was obtained from a man aged 60 to 75 with COVID-19, enrolled during active disease. The chain combines TRBV3-1 (or the pseudogene TRBV3-2) with TRBJ2-3, with D tentatively TRBD2 (7 bases). The sequenced sample was peripheral blood. The CDR3 coding sequence is TGTGCCAGCAGCCAAGATCCTTGGGGGGGCGTAGATACGCAGTATTTT. It codes for CASSQDPWGGVDTQYF.